This TCR beta chain was captured by sequencing in a study of T cell repertoires in cytomegalovirus infection. Across the study: CMV infection and matching HLA type were both indicated by public TCR beta signatures. Whole-study findings and limits: There were HLA-C-restricted CMV-specific TCR beta clonotypes dominating the ex vivo response.

Germline CDR1 is LNHNV and CDR2 is YYDKDF (reference sequence). The CDR3 sequence is 15 residues long. Trimming shortened V by 0 bases and J by 0 bases, and 5 bases separated the two germline ends. MiXCR, run by TCRdb on the reads, gives a single entry per CDR3 protein. This table holds about 490,000 distinct CDR3 sequences, approximately 10% found once. This clonotype was counted between two and nine times. Its antigen is unknown. The receptor comes from a human donor in good health (CMV status not recorded). Some clones in this sample may be carry-over from other donors' samples. The genes are TRBV15 and TRBJ2-2, with unresolved D. Sequencing was performed on PBMCs. The CDR3 protein is CATSRDGSNTGELFF. The CDR3 nucleotides are TGTGCCACCAGCAGAGACGGGTCGAACACCGGGGAGCTGTTTTTT.